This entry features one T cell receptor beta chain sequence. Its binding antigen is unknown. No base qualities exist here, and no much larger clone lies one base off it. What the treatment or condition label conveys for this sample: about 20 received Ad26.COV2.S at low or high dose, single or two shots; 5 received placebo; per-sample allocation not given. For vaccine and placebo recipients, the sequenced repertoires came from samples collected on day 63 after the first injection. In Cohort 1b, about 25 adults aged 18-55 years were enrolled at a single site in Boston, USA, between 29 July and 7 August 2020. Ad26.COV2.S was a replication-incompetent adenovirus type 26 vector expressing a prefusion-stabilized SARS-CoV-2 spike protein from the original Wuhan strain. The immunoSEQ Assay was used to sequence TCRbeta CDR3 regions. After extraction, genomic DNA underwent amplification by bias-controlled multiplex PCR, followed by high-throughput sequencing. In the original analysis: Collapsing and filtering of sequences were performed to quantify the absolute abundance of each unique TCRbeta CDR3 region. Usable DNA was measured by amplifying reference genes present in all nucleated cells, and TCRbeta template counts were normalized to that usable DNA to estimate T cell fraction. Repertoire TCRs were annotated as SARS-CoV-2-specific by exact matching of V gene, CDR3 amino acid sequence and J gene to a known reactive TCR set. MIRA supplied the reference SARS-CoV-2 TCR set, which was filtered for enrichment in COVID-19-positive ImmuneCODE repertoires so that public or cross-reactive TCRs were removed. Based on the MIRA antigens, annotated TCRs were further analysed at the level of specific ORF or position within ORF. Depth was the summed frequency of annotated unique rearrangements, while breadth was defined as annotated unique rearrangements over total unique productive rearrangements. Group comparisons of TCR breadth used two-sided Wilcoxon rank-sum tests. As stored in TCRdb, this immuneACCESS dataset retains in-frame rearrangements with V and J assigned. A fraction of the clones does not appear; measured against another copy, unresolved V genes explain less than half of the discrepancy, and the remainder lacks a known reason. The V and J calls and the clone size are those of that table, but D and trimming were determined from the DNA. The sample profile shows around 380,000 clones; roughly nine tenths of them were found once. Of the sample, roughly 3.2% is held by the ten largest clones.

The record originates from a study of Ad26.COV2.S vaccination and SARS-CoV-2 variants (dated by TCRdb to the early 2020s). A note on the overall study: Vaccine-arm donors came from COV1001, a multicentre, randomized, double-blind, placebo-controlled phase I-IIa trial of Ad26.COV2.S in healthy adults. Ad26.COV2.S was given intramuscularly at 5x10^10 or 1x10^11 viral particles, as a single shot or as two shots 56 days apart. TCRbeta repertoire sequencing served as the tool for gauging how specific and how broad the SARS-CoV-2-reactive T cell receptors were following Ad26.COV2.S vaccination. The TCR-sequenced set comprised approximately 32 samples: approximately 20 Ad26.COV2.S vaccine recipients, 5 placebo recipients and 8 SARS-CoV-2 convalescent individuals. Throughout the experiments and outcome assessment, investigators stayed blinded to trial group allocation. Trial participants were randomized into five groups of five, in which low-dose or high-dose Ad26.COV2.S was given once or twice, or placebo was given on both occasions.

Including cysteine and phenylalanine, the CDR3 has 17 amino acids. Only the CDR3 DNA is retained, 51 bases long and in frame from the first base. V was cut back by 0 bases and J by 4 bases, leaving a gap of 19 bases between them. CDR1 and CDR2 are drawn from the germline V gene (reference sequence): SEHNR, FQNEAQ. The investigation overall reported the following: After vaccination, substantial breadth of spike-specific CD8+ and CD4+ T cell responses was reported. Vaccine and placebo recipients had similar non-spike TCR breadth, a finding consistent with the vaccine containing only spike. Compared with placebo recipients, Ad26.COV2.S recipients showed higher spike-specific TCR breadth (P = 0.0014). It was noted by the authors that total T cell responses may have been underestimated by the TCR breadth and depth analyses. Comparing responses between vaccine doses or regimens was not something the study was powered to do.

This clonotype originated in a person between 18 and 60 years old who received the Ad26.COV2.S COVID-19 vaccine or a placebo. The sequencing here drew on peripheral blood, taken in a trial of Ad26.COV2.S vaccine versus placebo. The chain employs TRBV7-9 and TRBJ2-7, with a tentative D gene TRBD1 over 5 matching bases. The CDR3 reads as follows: CASSLARPGNPFYEQYF. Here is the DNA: TGTGCCAGCAGCTTAGCGCGTCCAGGGAATCCTTTTTACGAGCAGTACTTC.